This T cell receptor (beta chain) was sequenced during a study of blood T cell repertoires in COVID-19. This clone was counted between two and nine times. Sequencing was performed with immunoSEQ multiplex PCR; in TCRdb, only in-frame clones are kept and a portion is missing. The profile shows 120,000 or so clones, approximately 83% of them singletons. Per germline, CDR1 MNHEY and CDR2 SVGAGI. Deletions cut 8 bases from V and 3 bases from J, with 16 bases between. The CDR3 has 15 residues. Sequenced sample: peripheral blood. This TCR was sampled from a man aged 60 to 69 with acute or convalescent COVID-19. This chain connects TRBV6-5 to TRBJ1-4, with D tentatively TRBD1 (5 bases). The CDR3 sequence is CASALGGAANEKLFF. Written as DNA, the CDR3 is TGTGCCAGCGCCCTTGGCGGGGCGGCTAATGAAAAACTGTTTTTT.